Following are 18 T cell receptor beta chains from one sample sequenced in a study of T-cell reconstitution after alpha-beta-depleted transplantation in children. Preparation of the TCRbeta library was carried out with unique molecular identifiers. MiXCR, applied by TCRdb to the PCR reads, yields one record per CDR3 protein. The sample has 450,000 to 600,000 distinct CDR3 sequences, about 11% seen once; the top ten hold roughly 2.1%. This specimen consisted of PBMCs, obtained before TCRalphabeta/CD19-depleted stem cell transplant. The receptor set was obtained from a child between 2 and 9 years old with inherited bone marrow failure, due to receive a stem cell transplant.

This clonotype occurred many times. This rearrangement joins TRBV12-3 or TRBV12-4 to TRBJ1-2; D is undetermined. This CDR3 comprises 12 residues. The V end was cut by 5 bases, the J end by 8 bases, with 12 bases between. The CDR3 bases are TGTGCCAGCAGTGCAACAATCGCGGGCTACACCTTC. Translated: CASSATIAGYTF.

This clonotype was detected only a few times. The chain joins TRBV27 to TRBJ2-2, with 11 bases aligning to TRBD2. From germline, CDR1 is MNHEY and CDR2 SMNVEV (reference sequence). With 5 bases clipped from V and 12 bases from J, the junction kept 5 bases outside the gene matches. The CDR3 runs to 13 residues. CDR3 DNA sequence: TGTGCCAGCAGTCCCCTAGCGGGAGGACAGCTGTTTTTT. Encoded protein: CASSPLAGGQLFF.

Notes on this clonotype: A single base separates this from a much larger clone, so it may be a read error. This rearrangement joins TRBV5-1 to TRBJ1-2; D call uncertain. With 4 bases removed from V and 0 bases from J, the gap between germline ends came to 4 bases. The CDR3 covers 12 residues. Looked up from germline, CDR1 is SGHRS and CDR2 is YFSETQ. CDR3 region: CASSQSNYGYTF. CDR3 coding DNA: TGCGCCAGCAGCCAATCTAACTATGGCTACACCTTC. Full variable domain (outside the CDR3, taken from reference TRBV5-1 and TRBJ1-2): KAGVTQTPRYLIKTRGQQVTLSCSPISGHRSVSWYQQTPGQGLQFLFEYFSETQRNKGNFPGRFSGRQFSNSRSEMNVSTLELGDSALYLCASSQSNYGYTFGSGTRLTVV.

This clonotype is a singleton in its sample. J is TRBJ2-2 and V is TRBV7-2, with TRBD1 matching over 9 bases. J lost 3 bases, V lost 5 bases, and 4 bases had no gene match. CDR3 length: 15 amino acids. Germline V CDR1 and CDR2: SGHTA, FQGNSA. CDR3 sequence: CASSARDRDTGELFF. The DNA of the CDR3 is TGTGCCAGCAGCGCCCGGGACAGGGACACCGGGGAGCTGTTTTTT.

At least ten counts were recorded for this clonotype. V is TRBV5-1 and J is TRBJ1-3, with D possibly matching TRBD1 (5 bases). CDR1 and CDR2 (germline): SGHRS, YFSETQ. This CDR3 contains 16 residues. Trimming removed 3 bases at V and 0 bases at J, with 13 bases between. The CDR3 DNA reads as TGCGCCAGCAGCTCCGGGGGACCGAGCTCTGGAAACACCATATATTTT. Its translation is CASSSGGPSSGNTIYF.

This clonotype was counted only a few times. The J gene is TRBJ1-5, the V gene TRBV2; tentatively, D is TRBD1 (5 bases). The germline V and J ends were trimmed by 6 bases and 1 base, with 7 bases remaining between them. The V gene's germline CDR1 is SNHLY and CDR2 FYNNEI. CDR3 length equals 13 residues. In DNA form, the CDR3 reads TGTGCCAGCAGGAGGGACAGCAATCAGCCCCAGCATTTT. Amino acid sequence: CASRRDSNQPQHF.

This clonotype was seen at least ten times. The rearrangement joins TRBV29-1 to TRBJ1-5; unclear D gene. There are 13 residues in the CDR3. Trimming left V 4 bases short and J 0 bases short, with 7 bases between. Looked up from germline, CDR1 is SQVTM and CDR2 is ANQGSEA. The CDR3 reads CSVGSDSNQPQHF. The DNA for the CDR3 is TGCAGCGTTGGGTCCGATAGCAATCAGCCCCAGCATTTT.

This clonotype came up a few times. The chain has TRBV19 and TRBJ2-1; D uncertain. CDR1 is LNHDA and CDR2 is SQIVND in the germline V gene (reference sequence). The CDR3 has 13 residues. Trimming removed 0 bases at V and 12 bases at J, with 12 bases between. CDR3 sequence (DNA): TGTGCCAGTAGTATAGATCTTGGACGACCGCAGTTCTTC. Translating it yields CASSIDLGRPQFF. Drawing the rest from reference TRBV19 and TRBJ2-1, the complete variable domain is DGGITQSPKYLFRKEGQNVTLSCEQNLNHDAMYWYRQDPGQGLRLIYYSQIVNDFQKGDIAEGYSVSREKKESFPLTVTSAQKNPTAFYLCASSIDLGRPQFFGPGTRLTVL.

Ten or more counts support this clonotype. The rearrangement joins TRBV27 to TRBJ1-4; D gene unclear. The germline CDR1 and CDR2 sequences are MNHEY and SMNVEV (reference sequence). Trimming cost V 4 bases and J 8 bases, with 11 bases left between them. The CDR3 has 13 residues. CDR3 region: CASSSVLGEKLFF. CDR3 in DNA: TGTGCCAGCAGTTCCGTTCTAGGGGAAAAACTGTTTTTT. The full variable domain, completed using reference TRBV27 and TRBJ1-4, is EAQVTQNPRYLITVTGKKLTVTCSQNMNHEYMSWYRQDPGLGLRQIYYSMNVEVTDKGDVPEGYKVSRKEKRNFPLILESPSPNQTSLYFCASSSVLGEKLFFGSGTQLSVL.

This clonotype was seen repeatedly, ten times or more. The chain uses TRBV20-1 and TRBJ1-2, with 9 positions matching TRBD1. V shed 5 bases and J 7 bases; nucleotides not matched to a gene: 5. The CDR3 totals 12 residues. Germline-derived CDR1 and CDR2 are DFQATT and SNEGSKA (reference sequence). The CDR3 DNA reads as TGCAGTGCTTCAGAGGACAGGGGTGGCTACACCTTC. Protein: CSASEDRGGYTF.

Many counts were recorded for this clonotype. This chain joins TRBV11-2 and TRBJ2-6; 7 positions match TRBD2. J gave up 0 bases and V 4 bases, and 9 bases lay outside the gene matches. The CDR3 extends over 18 amino acids. Germline-derived CDR1 and CDR2 are SGHAT and FQNNGV. CDR3 sequence: CASSYGGSPSSGANVLTF. The DNA of the CDR3 is TGTGCCAGCAGCTATGGCGGGAGTCCCAGCTCTGGGGCCAACGTCCTGACTTTC.

Ten or more counts support this clonotype. The chain is built from TRBV5-1 and TRBJ2-5, with 11 bases lining up with TRBD2. This CDR3 is built from 16 residues. Germline CDR1 is SGHRS and CDR2 is YFSETQ. Unmatched junction bases numbered 1, after V lost 0 bases and J lost 0 bases. The CDR3 sequence: CASSLGTSGYQETQYF. CDR3 sequence (DNA): TGCGCCAGCAGCTTGGGGACTAGCGGGTACCAAGAGACCCAGTACTTC.

This clonotype was seen ten or more times. The rearrangement uses TRBV7-2 and TRBJ1-2; D not certain. V lost 1 base to trimming and J lost 2 bases, with 8 bases between them. Germline V gives CDR1 SGHTA, CDR2 FQGNSA. The CDR3 length is 14 residues. The CDR3 sequence is CASSLESSNYGYTF. CDR3 nucleotide sequence: TGTGCCAGCAGCTTAGAGAGTTCAAACTATGGCTACACCTTC.

This clonotype has at least ten counts. The rearrangement joins TRBV27 to TRBJ2-3, with 12 bases that match TRBD2. This CDR3 is 15 amino acids long. The junction had 6 bases not matched to a gene; V was cut back by 9 bases and J by 2 bases. Germline V CDR1 and CDR2: MNHEY, SMNVEV (reference sequence). CDR3 DNA: TGTGCCAGGGAGGGACTAGCGGGTACCACAGATACGCAGTATTTT. Its protein product is CAREGLAGTTDTQYF.

This clonotype appeared a few times. The genes are TRBV6-5 and TRBJ2-3; no firm D call. Trimming removed 2 bases from V and 2 bases from J, with 11 bases in between. CDR1 is MNHEY, CDR2 SVGAGI, per germline. CDR3 size: 15 residues. The CDR3 region has the DNA TGTGCCAGCAGTTACGTAGCTGCAAACACAGATACGCAGTATTTT. Translation: CASSYVAANTDTQYF.

In its sample, this clonotype was seen many times. The chain has TRBV12-3 or TRBV12-4 and TRBJ2-7; D is unresolved. Trimming shortened V by 9 bases and J by 5 bases, and 17 bases separated the two germline ends. The length of the CDR3 is 13 residues. CDR3 bases: TGTGCCAGTGCGGCTTGGGTTGGCGACGAGCAGTACTTC. Protein: CASAAWVGDEQYF.

Ten or more counts support this clonotype. The rearrangement joins TRBV27 to TRBJ1-2; perhaps TRBD1 as D (6 bases). CDR3 length: 13 residues. V was shortened by 3 bases and J by 6 bases, with 11 bases between the two germline ends. Germline V gene data show CDR1 as MNHEY and CDR2 as SMNVEV (reference sequence). The CDR3 coding sequence is TGTGCCAGCAGTTTGTTAGGGGGAGATGGCTACACCTTC. Its translation: CASSLLGGDGYTF.

At least ten counts were recorded for this clonotype. CDR3 region: CASSVGISSPLHF. DNA for the CDR3: TGCGCCAGCAGCGTAGGGATCAGTTCACCCCTCCACTTT. The chain recombines TRBV5-1 with TRBJ1-6; D is uncertain. This CDR3 has 13 residues. Germline V gene sequence: CDR1 SGHRS, CDR2 YFSETQ. V lost 4 bases, J lost 9 bases, and 11 bases lay in between.